Detailed here is one TCR beta chain. The data derive from a study of OX40 agonist ivuxolimab in advanced cancers. The overall study: Partial responses were achieved by three patients, one with hepatocellular carcinoma and two with cutaneous melanoma.

Per the germline V gene, CDR1 is SGHTA and CDR2 is FQGTGA. The CDR3 sequence is 15 residues long. Trimming shortened V by 0 bases and J by 2 bases, and 11 bases separated the two germline ends. Libraries were prepared by immunoSEQ multiplex PCR; TCRdb keeps only in-frame clonotypes and omits some of them. The data hold about 18,000 clones, with around 82% observed a single time. V usage is TRBV7-3 and J usage is TRBJ2-7; D is ambiguous. The starting material was CD4+ or CD8+ T cells sorted from blood, obtained in a trial of the OX40 agonist ivuxolimab. This clonotype was sampled from an adult with an advanced solid tumor such as melanoma, head and neck, liver or kidney cancer. DNA for the CDR3: TGTGCCAGCAGCTTAACCCCCGTCGGACCCTACGAGCAGTACTTC. Its protein product is CASSLTPVGPYEQYF. The variable domain in full, completed from reference TRBV7-3 and TRBJ2-7, reads GAGVSQTPSNKVTEKGKYVELRCDPISGHTALYWYRQSLGQGPEFLIYFQGTGAADDSGLPNDRFFAVRPEGSVSTLKIQRTERGDSAVYLCASSLTPVGPYEQYFGPGTRLTVT.